The 10 T cell receptor beta chains listed next were all sequenced from one sample in a study of cytomegalovirus exposure and HLA in healthy donors. PCR was performed using 60 Vbeta and 13 Jbeta primers. The assay was immunoSEQ multiplex PCR, and TCRdb's table has in-frame clones only and misses some. The sample has roughly 120,000 clones, and its top ten clones hold approximately 0.93%. The sequencing sample was made of PBMCs. These receptors all come from a man younger than 35 in good health and CMV-seronegative.

The rearrangement joins TRBV20-1 to TRBJ1-2, with D hard to call. The CDR3 is 11 amino acids. Looked up from germline, CDR1 is DFQATT and CDR2 is SNEGSKA (reference sequence). V was pared by 3 bases and J by 9 bases, with 11 bases between. CDR3: CSAREPGSYTF. DNA for the CDR3: TGCAGTGCTAGGGAGCCCGGGAGCTACACCTTC.

The chain joins TRBV2 to TRBJ2-7; 9 bases line up with TRBD2. Losses at the gene ends were 7 bases for V and 1 base for J; bases not matched to a gene: 8. This CDR3 contains 15 residues. Germline CDR1 SNHLY, CDR2 FYNNEI. As DNA, the CDR3 is TGTGCCAGCAACCTAATTGCGGGAGGGTCCTACGAGCAGTACTTC. Its translation: CASNLIAGGSYEQYF.

J is TRBJ1-5 and V is TRBV19, with a tentative D call TRBD1 (6 bases). CDR3 size: 14 residues. V was trimmed by 5 bases and J by 3 bases, leaving 11 bases between them. The germline V gene has CDR1 LNHDA and CDR2 SQIVND (reference sequence). CDR3 sequence: CASSETGPNQPQHF. DNA of the CDR3: TGTGCCAGTAGTGAGACAGGTCCCAATCAGCCCCAGCATTTT.

This chain joins TRBV7-9 and TRBJ2-3, with D possibly being TRBD2 (5 bases). CDR1 and CDR2 (germline): SEHNR, FQNEAQ (reference sequence). The CDR3 covers 15 residues. Trimming removed 6 bases at V and 2 bases at J, with 15 bases between. CDR3 sequence reads: CASRLWETITDTQYF. DNA for the CDR3: TGTGCCAGCAGATTATGGGAGACTATCACAGATACGCAGTATTTT.

The chain joins TRBV11-3 to TRBJ2-5; 11 bases are a match to TRBD1. This CDR3 spans 14 amino acids. Germline CDR1 reads SGHNT; CDR2 reads YENEEA. V lost 5 bases and J lost 5; bases outside the gene matches: 4. The CDR3 spells CASSGGQGEETQYF. The CDR3 DNA sequence: TGTGCCAGCAGCGGGGGACAGGGGGAGGAGACCCAGTACTTC.

The chain has TRBV2 and TRBJ1-1, with D maybe TRBD1 (5 bases). V gave up 4 bases and J gave up 3 bases, with 9 bases separating them. The CDR3 consists of 13 residues. CDR1 is SNHLY, CDR2 FYNNEI, per germline. The CDR3 coding sequence is TGTGCCAGCAGTGGCGACAGCCACACTGAAGCTTTCTTT. It is translated as CASSGDSHTEAFF.

The V call is TRBV6-6, the J call TRBJ1-4, with 9 bases aligning to TRBD1. CDR1 and CDR2 (germline): MNHNY, SVGAGI (reference sequence). V dropped 6 bases and J dropped 7; count of bases not matched to a gene: 3. The CDR3 covers 13 residues. CDR3 coding DNA: TGTGCCAGCAGGGGACAGGGCGGTGAAAAACTGTTTTTT. It translates to CASRGQGGEKLFF.

V gene TRBV5-1 combines with J gene TRBJ1-2; TRBD1 aligns across 10 bases. Per the germline V gene, CDR1 is SGHRS and CDR2 is YFSETQ. CDR3 length equals 14 residues. J lost 4 bases, V lost 4 bases, and 4 bases had no gene match. The CDR3: CASSRDRGSYGYTF. The CDR3 DNA sequence: TGCGCCAGCAGCAGGGACAGGGGCAGCTATGGCTACACCTTC.

The chain couples TRBV11-2 to TRBJ1-2; TRBD1 matches 7 bases. In germline, CDR1 is SGHAT, CDR2 FQNNGV. With V trimmed by 4 bases and J by 8 bases, 16 bases remained unmatched. The CDR3 length is 16 residues. CDR3 in DNA: TGTGCCAGCAGCTCGCTAAAAAACCGGGACAGAGACGGCTACACCTTC. It is translated as CASSSLKNRDRDGYTF.

The J gene is TRBJ2-7, the V gene TRBV27, with D perhaps matching TRBD2 (6 bases). The CDR3 sequence is 16 residues long. In germline, CDR1 is MNHEY, CDR2 SMNVEV (reference sequence). Trimming cost V 3 bases and J 2 bases, with 17 bases left between them. This CDR3 is CASSFGGGIGAYEQYF. The CDR3 DNA is TGTGCCAGCAGTTTTGGTGGCGGGATCGGCGCCTACGAGCAGTACTTC.